This TCR beta chain was recorded in a study of blood T cells in healthy people across ages (dated by TCRdb to about 2015). Study-wide context: Template switching captured roughly one uniquely barcoded TCR beta cDNA molecule per two T cells in model experiments. Age-related changes in TCR beta repertoire diversity were measured in the study by deep sequencing normalized with unique cDNA molecular identifiers. To avoid experimental bias, donors of different ages were distributed randomly across sequencing lanes. Using the same blood draw, the study looked at two additional independent replicas of 1 million unique cDNA reads for two donors, one aged 18 to 30 and the other aged 80 or older. Donors were grouped into four age groups: young (average approximately 15 years), middle-aged (roughly 38), aged (about 60) and long-lived (about 90).

The sample holds many counts of this clonotype. It has no known antigen specificity. Qualities for individual bases were not recorded, and no much larger clone is one base off. Library preparation employed 5' RACE. Sequencing used an Illumina HiSeq 2500. A second roughly 6 to 12 cycle PCR used a sample-barcoded 5' primer and a J-beta primer mix. Each TCR beta cDNA molecule received a unique molecular identifier from a template-switch 5' adaptor carrying 12 random nucleotides. Each sample yielded at least 3 million CDR3-containing paired-end reads. First-strand cDNA synthesis was performed from all RNA using the Mint cDNA synthesis kit, with priming by a TRBC-specific oligonucleotide. Following uracil-DNA glycosylase treatment, all cDNA underwent a first 18-cycle PCR with the universal primers M1SS and BC2_uni_R. In the original analysis: Normalization of each sample was performed by random selection of 1 million high-quality reads, each carrying a distinct molecular identifier. Reads with shared molecular identifiers were discarded instead of being binned into consensus sequences. CDR3 identification, clonotype clustering and error correction used MiTCR with a Q25 quality threshold and the strictest error-elimination algorithm. A nonparametric unseen species model with Euler transformation was used to estimate a lower bound on total TCR beta diversity. TCRdb reprocessed the public reads (quality trimming at Q25 with fastp, clone calling with MiXCR) and kept in-frame beta chains. Identical CDR3 proteins give one entry, which carries the most common genes and DNA. The V and J calls here are based on TCRdb, not the publication. Across this sample there are roughly 1,800,000 distinct CDR3 sequences, with 49% seen only once. The top ten clonotypes cover more than 2% of the sample.

The germline V gene (reference sequence) provides CDR1 SEHNR and CDR2 FQNEAQ. Cut back by 4 bases and 7 bases, the V and J ends lie 16 bases apart. The CDR3 contains 14 residues, cysteine and phenylalanine counted. Kept here is only the CDR3 DNA, which spans 42 bases and is read in frame from base 1. General study outcomes and caveats: Donor CMV infection status was unknown, potentially confounding age-related changes in expanded clonotypes. Estimates of total diversity based on one million sequenced T cells were regarded as lower bounds and as underestimates. Observed TCR beta diversity per million T cells fell roughly linearly with age, and a significant reduction was already apparent by age about 43. Because profiling used bulk unsorted PBMCs, naive and antigen-experienced compartments could not be compared conclusively. There was a strong correlation between observed TCR beta diversity and the percentage of naive T cells measured by flow cytometry. Compared with the aged group, more naive CD4+ T cells, fewer expanded clones and increased TCR diversity were shown by the long-lived group, suggesting age selection.

Donors were 30 to 45 systemically healthy Caucasian individuals from Russia aged roughly 6 to 90 years. Each donor gave 8 to 10 milliliters of peripheral blood, drawn into EDTA-treated Vacutainer tubes. Ficoll-Paque density-gradient centrifugation was used to isolate PBMCs, with at least 7 million obtained per sample. Trizol reagent was used to extract total RNA from the PBMCs, yielding at least 6 micrograms per sample. The percentages of naive CD45RAhigh/CD27high T cells were determined by flow cytometry on a PBMC aliquot from every donor. Rearrangement joined TRBV7-9 to TRBJ1-2; no D gene can be assigned with confidence. The receptor was isolated from a woman aged 35 to 49 in good health. Input material: blood. The DNA reads TGTGCCAGCAGCTCTCTCTTCCAGTCAGGTGGCTACACCTTC. Its translation reads: CASSSLFQSGGYTF.